This TCR beta chain was captured in a study of identical twins (dated by TCRdb to the mid-2010s). Study-level background: To test whether fetal clonotypes persist, the study used deep sequencing on TCR alpha and beta repertoires from monozygotic twins, unrelated adults of various ages, and cord blood. To rule out contamination, replicate twin experiments were performed at different times with different library preparation protocols. Summary of the overall study and its limitations: Fewer insertions were carried by abundant cord blood beta clonotypes; a weaker similar trend was observed in young adult naive repertoires, while no such trend was observed in memory repertoires. Because the same donors could not be followed over many years, conclusions were based on cross-sectional statistical analysis. In beta out-of-frame sequences, excess twin sharing was weaker, because having fewer shared sequences lowered the signal-to-noise ratio. Invariant T cells such as MAIT and iNKT could partly confound zero-insertion analyses, though diverse VJ usage argued against this for most clonotypes. Compared with coincidental sharing between unrelated individuals, out-of-frame TCR alpha sequences shared between twins had an excess of sequences with low generation probability. In monozygotic twins, recombination models systematically underestimated out-of-frame TCR alpha sharing, but the models matched the sharing seen between unrelated individuals.

The method behind the library was 5' RACE. Sequencing used an Illumina HiSeq 2000. A universal primer binding site was added through template switching, and the final cDNA carried a unique molecular identifier so that TCR cDNA molecules could be counted accurately. Specific primers in the conserved constant-segment region were used to synthesize first-strand cDNA for TCR alpha and beta chains. To control for contamination, each cDNA library was double barcoded with a SMART-Mk sample barcode plus Illumina barcodes. TruSeq adapter sequences, together with Illumina sample barcodes, were added in two successive PCR steps. Sequencing of the TCR alpha and beta cDNA libraries was done on the Illumina HiSeq platform using custom primers. The paper's data handling went like this. MiGEC was used to process raw reads and extract unique molecular identifiers, and MiXCR was used to find CDR3 positions. Recombination models were inferred per individual with the repgenHMM and IGoR tools using an EM algorithm. The analysis of shared clonotypes was done with the tcR package in R, with sharing normalized by the product of cloneset sizes. Out-of-frame nonproductive sequences were analyzed to study raw recombination free of thymic and clonal selection effects. The public reads were quality trimmed at Q25 with fastp and then assembled into clones with MiXCR by TCRdb, keeping productive beta chains. For every CDR3 protein sequence, its rows merge into one entry that carries the most common genes and DNA. TCRdb, not the authors, supplied the V and J calls. The sample contains about 220,000 distinct CDR3 sequences, about 7.5% of them found a single time. The top ten clonotypes cover roughly 5.4% of the sample.

Only healthy Caucasian donors were included. The twin cohort comprised three pairs of female monozygotic twins, all aged roughly 18 to 30 years. CD4+ and CD8+ T cell populations were isolated with positive isolation kits from Invitrogen. Details on this clonotype: This receptor's antigen is unknown. Base quality data are lacking; no much larger clone is found one base away.

Counted from cysteine to phenylalanine, this CDR3 has 12 amino acids. The entry retains the CDR3 DNA only, 36 bases that are in frame from base 1. V is cut by 5 bases and J by 5 bases, and the space between the germline ends is 9 bases. Looking up the germline V gene (reference sequence) yields CDR1 LNHNV and CDR2 YYDKDF. This sample also appeared in a second study, on yellow fever vaccine responses in identical twins. That second report states: According to the authors, in identical twins the way T cells responded to vaccination appeared partly convergent and partly personalized. In the study, vaccine-responding T cell clones were precisely tracked in identical twins.

This TCR was sampled from a woman aged 18-29 years in good health. Here the chain combines TRBV15 and TRBJ2-5, and possibly TRBD2, on 5 matching bases. Sequencing input: CD8+ T cells sorted from blood. Here the CDR3 is given as CATSYTGETQYF. The DNA sequence follows: TGTGCCACCAGCTATACGGGGGAGACCCAGTACTTC.